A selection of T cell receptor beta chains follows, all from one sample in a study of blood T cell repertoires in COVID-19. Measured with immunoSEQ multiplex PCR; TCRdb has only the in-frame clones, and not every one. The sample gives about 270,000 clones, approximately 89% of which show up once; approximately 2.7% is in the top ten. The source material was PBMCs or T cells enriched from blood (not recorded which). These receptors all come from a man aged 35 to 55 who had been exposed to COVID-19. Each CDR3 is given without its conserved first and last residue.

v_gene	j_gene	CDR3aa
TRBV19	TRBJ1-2	ASSSRTRGRIIYGYT
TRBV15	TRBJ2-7	ATSSGDRSSSYEQY
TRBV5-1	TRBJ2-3	ASSLRRASTDTQY
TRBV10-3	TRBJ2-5	AISDPSGYQETQY
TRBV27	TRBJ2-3	ASSSRGLSTDTQY
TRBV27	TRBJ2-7	ASSIYSSGPSYEQY
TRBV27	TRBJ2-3	ASSSQTHFTDTQY
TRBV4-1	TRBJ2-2	ASSLITGDTGELF
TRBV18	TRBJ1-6	ASSPRDSASSYNSPLH
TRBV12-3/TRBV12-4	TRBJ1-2	ANTDRGGSYT
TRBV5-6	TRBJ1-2	ASSSGSGGIYGYT
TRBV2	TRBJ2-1	ASSVYGRAVAYNEQF
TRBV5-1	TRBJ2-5	ASSLPGETQY
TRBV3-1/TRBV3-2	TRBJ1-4	ASSQGTGDEKLF
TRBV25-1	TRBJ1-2	ASGTFANYGYT
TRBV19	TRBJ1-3	ASSPQERSGNTIY
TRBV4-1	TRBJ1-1	ASSQVATGSTEAF
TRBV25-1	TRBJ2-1	ASSEMYGEGSWNEQF
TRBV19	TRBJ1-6	ASGDSNNSPLH
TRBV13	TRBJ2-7	ASSLRFGLAGEQY
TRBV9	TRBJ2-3	ASSVAGTSGGTDTQY
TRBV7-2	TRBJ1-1	ASSSQGWGEAF
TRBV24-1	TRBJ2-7	ATSGKYRVEQY
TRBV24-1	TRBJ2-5	ATSDLGGESQETQY
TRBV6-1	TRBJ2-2	ASSEWGQGRGKTGELF
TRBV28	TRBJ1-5	ASTPTGDVQPQH
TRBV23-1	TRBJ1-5	ASSQPGTDHSNQPQH
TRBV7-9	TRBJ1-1	ASRTSGDTEAF
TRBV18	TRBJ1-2	ASSPGGGYT
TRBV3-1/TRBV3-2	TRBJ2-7	ASSQDTLAYEQY
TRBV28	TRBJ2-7	ASRTWSGRSYEQY
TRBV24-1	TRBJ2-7	ATSRTGDDEQY
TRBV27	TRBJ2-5	ASSLSRGFGQETQY
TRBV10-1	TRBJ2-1	ASSDRGINEQF
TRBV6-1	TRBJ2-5	ASSAIGVPPIQETQY
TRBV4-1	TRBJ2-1	ASSQWREGRHEQF
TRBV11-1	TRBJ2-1	ASSLGRGRLYNEQF
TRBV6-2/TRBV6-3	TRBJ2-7	ASSYGGGGVFEQY
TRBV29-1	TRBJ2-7	SVETPPSYEQY
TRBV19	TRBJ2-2	ASSIDRTPGELF
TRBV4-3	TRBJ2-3	ASSQVIARRDTQY
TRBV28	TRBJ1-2	ASSRLEASNYGYT
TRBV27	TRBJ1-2	ASSLSPQGVGGYT
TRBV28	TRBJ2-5	ASSGGLGTVFQETQY
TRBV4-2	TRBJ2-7	ASSQELGLNYEQY
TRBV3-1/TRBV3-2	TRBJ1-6	ASSLVDRNSPLH
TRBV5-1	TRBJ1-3	ASSSSGPGNTIY
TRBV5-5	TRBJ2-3	ASSSSTDTQY
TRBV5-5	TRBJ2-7	ASSLLAGGLHEQY
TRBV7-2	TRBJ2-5	ASSLGGEETQY
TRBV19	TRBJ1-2	ASSVPGGEHGYT
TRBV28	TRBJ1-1	ASSPPQGQGSTEAF
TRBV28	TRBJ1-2	ASSFEVRTAYYGYT
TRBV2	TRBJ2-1	ASSEGLAGGPSYNEQF
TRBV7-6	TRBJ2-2	ASSLEGAGRELF
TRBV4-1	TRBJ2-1	ASSPTGNEQF
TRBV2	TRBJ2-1	ASGQARVEQF